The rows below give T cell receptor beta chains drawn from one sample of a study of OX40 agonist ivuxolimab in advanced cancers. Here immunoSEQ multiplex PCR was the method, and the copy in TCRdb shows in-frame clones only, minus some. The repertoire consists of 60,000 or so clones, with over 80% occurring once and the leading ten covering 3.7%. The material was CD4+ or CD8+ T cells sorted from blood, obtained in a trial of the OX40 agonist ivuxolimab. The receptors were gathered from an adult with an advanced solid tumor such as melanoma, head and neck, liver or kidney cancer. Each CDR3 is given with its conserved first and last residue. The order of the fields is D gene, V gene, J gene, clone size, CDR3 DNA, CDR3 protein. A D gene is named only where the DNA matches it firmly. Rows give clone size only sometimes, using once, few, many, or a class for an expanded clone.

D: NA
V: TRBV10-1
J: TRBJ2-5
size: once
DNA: TGCGCCAGCAGTGAGTCGACGGAATCAACGGTGACCCAGTACTTC
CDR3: CASSESTESTVTQYF

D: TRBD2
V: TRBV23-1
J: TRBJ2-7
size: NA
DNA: TGCGCCAGCATTGCGGGAGGAAACTACGAGCAGTACTTC
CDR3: CASIAGGNYEQYF

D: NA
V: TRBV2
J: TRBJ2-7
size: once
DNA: TGTGCCAGCAGTGATGAAGGGGTTGGTAGCTTGGCCGAGCAGTACTTC
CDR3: CASSDEGVGSLAEQYF

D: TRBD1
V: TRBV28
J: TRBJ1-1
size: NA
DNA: TGTGCCAGCAGTTCTGTACAGGGGGCTCTAACTGAAGCTTTCTTT
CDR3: CASSSVQGALTEAFF

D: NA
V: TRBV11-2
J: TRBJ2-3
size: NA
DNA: TGTGCCAGCAGCCTATCGGGCTGGCAGTGGAGGGCAGATACGCAGTATTTT
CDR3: CASSLSGWQWRADTQYF

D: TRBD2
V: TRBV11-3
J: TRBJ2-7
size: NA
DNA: TGTGCCAGCAGTCTCGGGAGGGCGGGGGAGCAGTACTTC
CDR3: CASSLGRAGEQYF

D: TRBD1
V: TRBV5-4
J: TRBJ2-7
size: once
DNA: TGTGCCAGCAGCCAGGGACAGGAAAACGAGCAGTACTTC
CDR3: CASSQGQENEQYF

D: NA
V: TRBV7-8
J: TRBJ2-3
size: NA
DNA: TGTGCCAGCAGCTTAATGGGGGACATCCCACAGTATACGCAGTATTTT
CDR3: CASSLMGDIPQYTQYF

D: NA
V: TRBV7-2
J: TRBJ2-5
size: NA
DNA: TGTGCCAGCAGCTCGCAAGAGACCCAGTACTTC
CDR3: CASSSQETQYF

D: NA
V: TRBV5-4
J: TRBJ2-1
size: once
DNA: TGTGCCAGCAGCTCCTACAATGAGCAGTTCTTC
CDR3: CASSSYNEQFF

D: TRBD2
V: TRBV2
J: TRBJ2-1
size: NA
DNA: TGTGCCAGCAGGCCTTGGACTAGCGGGAATGAGCAGTTCTTC
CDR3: CASRPWTSGNEQFF

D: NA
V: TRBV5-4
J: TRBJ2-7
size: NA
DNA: TGTGCCAGCAGCTTGGCCGAGGACGAGCAGTACTTC
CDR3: CASSLAEDEQYF

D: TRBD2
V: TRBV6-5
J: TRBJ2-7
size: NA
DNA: TGTGCCAGCAGGGACGGACTAGCGGACTACGAGCAGTACTTC
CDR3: CASRDGLADYEQYF

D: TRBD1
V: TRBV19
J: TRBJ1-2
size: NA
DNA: TGTGCCAGTAGTGATCCCCTCCTGGACAGGACCTATGGCTACACCTTC
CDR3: CASSDPLLDRTYGYTF

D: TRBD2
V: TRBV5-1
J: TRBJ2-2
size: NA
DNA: TGCGCCAGCAGACAGGCGGGAGAAGGGGAGCTGTTTTTT
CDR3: CASRQAGEGELFF

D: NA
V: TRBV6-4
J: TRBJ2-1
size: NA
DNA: TGTGCCAGCAGGAGTCCATCGGGAGAGCAGTTCTTC
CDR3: CASRSPSGEQFF

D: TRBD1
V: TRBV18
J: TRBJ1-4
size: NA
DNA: TGTGCCAGCTCACCATCCCCCCGGACAGGGAAGGGTGAAAAACTGTTTTTT
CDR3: CASSPSPRTGKGEKLFF